A selection of T cell receptor beta chains follows, all from one sample in a study of shared clonotypes between healthy human individuals. The table came from immunoSEQ multiplex PCR; TCRdb's copy has only in-frame clones and leaves some out. The sample includes about 820,000 clones, 80% to 95% of them seen just once. Sequences were obtained from naive CD8+ T cells sorted from blood. The source of these receptors is a man aged 30 to 39 in good health. Both conserved end residues are part of each CDR3. Each record gives: clone size, V gene, CDR3 length, D gene, J gene, CDR3 protein, CDR3 DNA. The D gene is left open where the match is weak. For some rows the clone size is stated as once, few or many, or as a class when expanded; others skip it.

-	TRBV4-1	15	-	TRBJ2-2	CASSRTIEGGGELFF	TGCGCCAGCAGCCGAACTATAGAGGGAGGCGGGGAGCTGTTTTTT
-	TRBV5-1	15	TRBD1	TRBJ2-7	CASSFGQGLLYEQYF	TGCGCCAGCAGCTTTGGACAGGGCCTCCTGTACGAGCAGTACTTC
-	TRBV5-1	14	TRBD2	TRBJ2-7	CASSAGREDYEQYF	TGCGCCAGCAGCGCAGGGCGGGAGGACTACGAGCAGTACTTC
-	TRBV28	17	-	TRBJ2-2	CASTPRPGRGIAGELFF	TGTGCCAGCACCCCCCGGCCGGGACGGGGGATCGCCGGGGAGCTGTTTTTT
-	TRBV7-8	14	-	TRBJ2-3	CASSFGLPTDTQYF	TGTGCCAGCAGCTTCGGGCTTCCCACAGATACGCAGTATTTT
-	TRBV11-2	12	-	TRBJ2-3	CASSDPTDTQYF	TGTGCCAGCTCCGACCCCACAGATACGCAGTATTTT
-	TRBV27	12	-	TRBJ2-3	CASMSGTDTQYF	TGTGCCAGCATGTCGGGCACAGATACGCAGTATTTT
-	TRBV5-5	14	TRBD2	TRBJ2-5	CASSLLAGEETQYF	TGTGCCAGCAGCTTACTAGCGGGAGAGGAGACCCAGTACTTC
-	TRBV7-9	15	-	TRBJ1-1	CASSFVSGLNTEAFF	TGTGCCAGCAGCTTTGTTTCGGGGCTGAACACTGAAGCTTTCTTT
-	TRBV5-5	12	TRBD1	TRBJ1-1	CASSDRATEAFF	TGTGCCAGCTCCGACAGGGCCACTGAAGCTTTCTTT
-	TRBV29-1	12	TRBD1	TRBJ1-2	CSVEGTGFGYTF	TGCAGCGTTGAAGGGACAGGGTTTGGCTACACCTTC
-	TRBV7-9	12	-	TRBJ2-7	CASRQGGDEQYF	TGTGCCAGCAGACAGGGTGGCGACGAGCAGTACTTC
few	TRBV11-2	14	-	TRBJ1-2	CASRGDLTNYGYTF	TGTGCCAGCAGGGGGGACCTAACTAACTATGGCTACACCTTC
-	TRBV30	14	TRBD2	TRBJ2-1	CACVTSGGYNEQFF	TGTGCCTGCGTGACTAGCGGGGGCTACAATGAGCAGTTCTTC
-	TRBV7-2	15	TRBD2	TRBJ2-1	CASSSGTSLGDEQFF	TGTGCCAGCAGCTCGGGGACTAGCCTAGGGGATGAGCAGTTCTTC
-	TRBV2	19	TRBD1	TRBJ1-4	CASSYDLGTGGRLAEKLFF	TGTGCCAGCAGTTACGACCTAGGGACAGGGGGACGACTGGCCGAAAAACTGTTTTTT
-	TRBV9	12	-	TRBJ1-1	CASSKGGTEAFF	TGTGCCAGCTCCAAAGGGGGAACTGAAGCTTTCTTT
-	TRBV7-9	14	-	TRBJ2-7	CASSSADELIEQYF	TGTGCCAGCAGCTCAGCGGACGAGTTGATAGAGCAGTACTTC
-	TRBV19	14	-	TRBJ2-1	CASSMRGSYNEQFF	TGTGCCAGTAGTATGCGGGGCTCCTACAATGAGCAGTTCTTC
-	TRBV9	15	-	TRBJ2-6	CASSGASSGANVLTF	TGTGCCAGCAGTGGGGCTTCCTCTGGGGCCAACGTCCTGACTTTC
-	TRBV2	14	-	TRBJ2-1	CASSGSDNYNEQFF	TGTGCCAGCAGTGGAAGCGACAATTACAATGAGCAGTTCTTC
-	TRBV7-9	16	TRBD2	TRBJ2-3	CASSPRLAGGPDTQYF	TGTGCCAGCAGCCCCAGACTAGCGGGAGGGCCAGATACGCAGTATTTT
few	TRBV2	15	TRBD1	TRBJ2-7	CASSESAGQGYEQYF	TGTGCCAGCAGTGAAAGTGCGGGACAGGGTTACGAGCAGTACTTC